The clone carrying this TCR beta chain was picked up one time. This record belongs to a study of blood T cell repertoires in COVID-19. Clones were read by immunoSEQ multiplex PCR, and TCRdb kept only the in-frame ones, dropping some. The table records 190,000 or so clones, about 90% of them present only once. All recovered Cohort 3 donors got two negative PCRs, got clearance, or saw symptom resolution. The V gene lost 6 bases and the J gene lost 11 bases, with 19 bases spanning the gap. CDR3 length: 13 residues. Germline values: CDR1 KGHSH, CDR2 LQKENI. The J gene is TRBJ1-2, the V gene TRBV18, with D maybe TRBD1 (6 bases). This TCR derives from a woman aged 30 to 39 who had recovered from COVID-19. The sample taken for sequencing was PBMCs or T cells enriched from blood (not recorded which). CDR3 residues: CASSPDSLLGYTF. CDR3 sequence (DNA): TGTGCCAGCTCCCCGGACAGCCTCTTGGGATACACCTTC.